The 28 T cell receptor beta chains given below trace back to one sample, sequenced in a study of T-cell reconstitution after alpha-beta-depleted transplantation in children. The authors prepared the TCRbeta library with unique molecular identifiers. One entry per CDR3 protein results from TCRdb running MiXCR on the PCR reads. Of 300,000 or so distinct CDR3 sequences detected, approximately 23% appear once; the ten largest clones hold 9.5% to 12%. Here the sequenced sample was PBMCs, mostly from graft donor cells, taken 180 days after TCRalphabeta/CD19-depleted stem cell transplant. The receptors were gathered from a male patient younger than 18 who had a stem cell transplant for acute lymphoblastic leukemia, so the T cells may come from the graft donor.

The sample holds a few counts of this clonotype. This chain links TRBV12-3 or TRBV12-4 with TRBJ2-7, with 14 bases lining up with TRBD2. The J segment lost 4 bases and the V segment lost 2 bases, leaving 10 bases of the junction unmatched. The CDR3 runs 18 residues. CDR3 sequence: CASSLSRGLAGVRYEQYF. The CDR3 region has the DNA TGTGCCAGCAGTTTATCGCGGGGACTAGCGGGAGTCAGATACGAGCAGTACTTC.

The chain carries TRBV5-1 and TRBJ1-1, with TRBD1 as a possible D gene (5 bases). V shed 3 bases and J shed 3 bases, with 15 bases lying between them. CDR3 size: 15 residues. Germline V CDR1 and CDR2: SGHRS, YFSETQ. CDR3 DNA sequence: TGCGCCAGCAGCTCCCAGGGTCAAGGGGACACTGAAGCTTTCTTT. Its protein product is CASSSQGQGDTEAFF.

The CDR3 nucleotides read TGTGCCAGCAGTTTGGCCGGGACAGGAGGAGAGACCCAGTACTTC. It yields the protein CASSLAGTGGETQYF. This sequence joins TRBV27 and TRBJ2-5, with 8 bases lining up with TRBD1. Germline V gene lookup returns CDR1 MNHEY and CDR2 SMNVEV (reference sequence). Germline trimming cut 3 bases from V and 4 bases from J; bases unmatched to any gene: 7. This CDR3 has 15 residues.

A word on this clonotype: Since no conserved phenylalanine or tryptophan closes the CDR3, a read error is the likely cause. The gene calls are TRBV20-1 and TRBJ2-3, with D unresolved. In germline, CDR1 is DFQATT, CDR2 SNEGSKA (reference sequence). The CDR3 contains 10 residues. CDR3 DNA sequence: TGCACGACCCGCGGAAATACGCAGTATTAT. This gives the protein CTTRGNTQYY.

This clonotype was seen more than once but under ten times. The chain uses TRBV5-1 and TRBJ2-3; D might be TRBD2 (5 bases). The CDR3 has 16 residues. Per germline, CDR1 SGHRS and CDR2 YFSETQ. The V end was cut by 4 bases, the J end by 0 bases, with 15 bases between. This CDR3 reads CASSQTPPGSTDTQYF. In DNA form, the CDR3 reads TGCGCCAGCAGCCAAACTCCCCCGGGGAGCACAGATACGCAGTATTTT.

In this sample, this clonotype turned up a few times. V and J are TRBV9 and TRBJ1-4, with D perhaps matching TRBD1 (5 bases). Trimming left V 1 base short and J 0 bases short, with 13 bases between. Germline V gives CDR1 SGDLS, CDR2 YYNGEE. CDR3 length: 17 residues. CDR3: CASSVHLGAATNEKLFF. The CDR3 bases are TGTGCCAGCAGCGTACATCTTGGGGCCGCAACTAATGAAAAACTGTTTTTT.

The gene calls are TRBV5-1 and TRBJ2-1, with 9 bases aligning to TRBD2. CDR3 length equals 13 residues. In germline, CDR1 is SGHRS, CDR2 YFSETQ. V lost 0 bases and J lost 9; bases outside the gene matches: 1. The CDR3 is CASSLVTSGEQFF. As DNA, the CDR3 is TGCGCCAGCAGCTTGGTGACTAGCGGTGAGCAGTTCTTC.

The table lists this clonotype with a few counts. The chain joins TRBV7-6 to TRBJ2-6, with D unresolved. Germline values: CDR1 SGHVS, CDR2 FNYEAQ. The CDR3 totals 21 residues. V lost 4 bases to trimming and J lost 0 bases, with 25 bases between them. Written as DNA, the CDR3 is TGTGCCAGCAGCTCTTCCTCATCTCGTGGACGGATCCCCTCTGGGGCCAACGTCCTGACTTTC. Protein sequence: CASSSSSSRGRIPSGANVLTF. Supplemented by reference TRBV7-6 and TRBJ2-6, the full variable domain reads GAGVSQSPRYKVTKRGQDVALRCDPISGHVSLYWYRQALGQGPEFLTYFNYEAQQDKSGLPNDRFSAERPEGSISTLTIQRTEQRDSAMYRCASSSSSSRGRIPSGANVLTFGAGSRLTVL.

This clonotype was detected many times. The CDR3 bases are TGTGCCAGCAGTTTAGCTAGCGGACAAGAGACCCAGTACTTC. As protein: CASSLASGQETQYF. The gene calls are TRBV12-3 or TRBV12-4 and TRBJ2-5, with D perhaps matching TRBD2 (6 bases). V was trimmed by 0 bases and J by 2 bases, leaving 7 bases between them. The CDR3 length is 14 residues.

V and J are TRBV29-1 and TRBJ2-1; 7 bases fit TRBD2. V lost 6 bases and J lost 1; bases outside the gene matches: 6. Per germline, CDR1 SQVTM and CDR2 ANQGSEA. The length of the CDR3 is 14 residues. Here the CDR3 reads CSVYGLGSYNEQFF. In nucleotides, the CDR3 is TGCAGCGTGTACGGACTAGGGTCCTACAATGAGCAGTTCTTC.

The rearrangement uses TRBV3-1 and TRBJ2-1, with D possibly TRBD2 on 5 matching bases. This CDR3 spans 15 amino acids. Deletions cut 0 bases from V and 9 bases from J, with 15 bases between. Germline CDR1 and CDR2: LGHDT and YNNKEL (reference sequence). Here the CDR3 reads CASSQERWEIGEQFF. The CDR3 DNA reads as TGTGCCAGCAGCCAAGAGAGGTGGGAGATCGGTGAGCAGTTCTTC.

This clonotype came up a few times. This CDR3 reads CASSSSGKNIQYF. Written as DNA, the CDR3 is TGTGCCAGTTCGTCCAGCGGTAAAAACATTCAGTACTTC. This chain connects TRBV12-3 or TRBV12-4 to TRBJ2-4, with D possibly being TRBD2 (5 bases). Trimming shortened V by 9 bases and J by 4 bases, and 13 bases separated the two germline ends. The CDR3 contains 13 residues.

V usage is TRBV5-1 and J usage is TRBJ2-7; D may be TRBD1 or TRBD2 (5 bases each). The V gene's germline CDR1 is SGHRS and CDR2 YFSETQ. This CDR3 is 16 amino acids long. The V end was cut by 2 bases, the J end by 4 bases, with 19 bases between. The CDR3 bases are TGCGCCAGCAGCTTTGGGACGGGGCCTGTAAAGTACGAGCAGTACTTC. This codes for CASSFGTGPVKYEQYF.

This clonotype was found a few times. CDR3 sequence: CASSPDGGVGLIAGNTIYF. In DNA, the CDR3 is TGCGCCAGCAGCCCGGACGGCGGCGTAGGCCTGATAGCTGGAAACACCATATATTTT. The chain is built from TRBV5-1 and TRBJ1-3; D is unresolved. Germline CDR1 reads SGHRS; CDR2 reads YFSETQ. V was clipped by 4 bases and J by 2 bases, with 25 bases between them. The CDR3 runs to 19 residues. The variable domain in full, with the rest retrieved from reference TRBV5-1 and TRBJ1-3, is KAGVTQTPRYLIKTRGQQVTLSCSPISGHRSVSWYQQTPGQGLQFLFEYFSETQRNKGNFPGRFSGRQFSNSRSEMNVSTLELGDSALYLCASSPDGGVGLIAGNTIYFGEGSWLTVV.

The chain links TRBV10-3 to TRBJ2-3, with TRBD2 matching over 11 bases. CDR3 length equals 18 residues. Germline lookup yields CDR1 ENHRY and CDR2 SYGVKD. V lost 6 bases to trimming and J lost 0 bases; unmatched junction nucleotides: 11. As DNA, the CDR3 is TGTGCCATCAGCCCAGTGGGACTAGCGGACTCTAGCACAGATACGCAGTATTTT. It is translated as CAISPVGLADSSTDTQYF.

The rearrangement uses TRBV12-5 and TRBJ2-1; the match to TRBD2 covers 9 bases. J lost 7 bases, V lost 0 bases, and 28 bases had no gene match. The CDR3 spans 23 residues. The germline V gene encodes CDR1 LGHNT and CDR2 FRNRAP. The CDR3 sequence is CASGLVNVASGMFGGKAVNEQFF. In DNA form, the CDR3 reads TGTGCTAGTGGTTTGGTAAATGTGGCTAGCGGGATGTTTGGAGGCAAGGCGGTGAATGAGCAGTTCTTC.

Only a few counts were recorded for this clonotype. This sequence joins TRBV20-1 and TRBJ1-5; 12 positions match TRBD1. The CDR3 length is 16 residues. Germline CDR1 DFQATT, CDR2 SNEGSKA (reference sequence). Trimming took 3 bases from V and 0 from J; bases not matched to a gene: 3. The CDR3 sequence: CSARGQGAYSNQPQHF. CDR3 sequence (DNA): TGCAGTGCTAGGGGACAGGGGGCTTATAGCAATCAGCCCCAGCATTTT.

This chain links TRBV18 with TRBJ1-2; a weak D match, TRBD1 (5 bases). The CDR3 runs 13 residues. The V gene lost 5 bases and the J gene lost 4 bases, with 11 bases spanning the gap. Germline-derived CDR1 and CDR2 are KGHSH and LQKENI. The CDR3 sequence is CASSNRLSYGYTF. The DNA of the CDR3 is TGTGCCAGCTCAAACAGGTTATCCTATGGCTACACCTTC.

This clonotype occurred a few times. This rearrangement joins TRBV7-6 to TRBJ2-7; 10 bases map to TRBD2. Unmatched junction bases numbered 2, after V lost 0 bases and J lost 3 bases. Germline lookup yields CDR1 SGHVS and CDR2 FNYEAQ. CDR3 length equals 15 residues. DNA for the CDR3: TGTGCCAGCAGCTTAGCCCGGACTAGCGGCTACGAGCAGTACTTC. Encoded protein: CASSLARTSGYEQYF.

This clonotype was seen many times. V usage is TRBV20-1 and J usage is TRBJ2-6; 8 nucleotides align to TRBD1. The germline gives CDR1 DFQATT, CDR2 SNEGSKA (reference sequence). V shed 4 bases, J shed 0 bases, and the junction held 8 bases outside the gene matches. The CDR3 has 17 residues. The CDR3 DNA reads TGCAGTGCTACAGGTACAGGGGGTTTCTCTGGGGCCAACGTCCTGACTTTC. This sequence encodes CSATGTGGFSGANVLTF.

The CDR3 DNA reads as TGTGCCAGCAGCCGACTCCCCCCGGGACAGGGGGTATTTATCGATACGCAGTATTTT. This sequence encodes CASSRLPPGQGVFIDTQYF. The V call is TRBV3-1, the J call TRBJ2-3; the match to TRBD1 covers 11 bases. The junction had 18 bases not matched to a gene; V was cut back by 4 bases and J by 6 bases. Germline V gives CDR1 LGHDT, CDR2 YNNKEL (reference sequence). CDR3 length: 19 amino acids.

V is TRBV20-1 and J is TRBJ2-7, with TRBD2 as a possible D gene (5 bases). Germline lookup yields CDR1 DFQATT and CDR2 SNEGSKA (reference sequence). Trimming pared 1 base from V and 3 bases from J, leaving 7 bases between. The CDR3 is 12 amino acids. For the CDR3, the DNA is TGCAGTGCTAGAGTAGAGGGCTACGAGCAGTACTTC. Protein product: CSARVEGYEQYF.

The V gene is TRBV7-9, the J gene TRBJ2-2; possible D gene TRBD2, 6 bases. V was pared by 5 bases and J by 2 bases, with 18 bases between. The germline CDR1 and CDR2 sequences are SEHNR and FQNEAQ (reference sequence). The CDR3 is 17 amino acids. CDR3 coding DNA: TGTGCCAGCAGCCCCTCTGGGGTTGCGGGAAACACCGGGGAGCTGTTTTTT. Amino acid sequence: CASSPSGVAGNTGELFF.

This clonotype has just a few counts. The chain links TRBV7-9 to TRBJ2-7, with 8 bases matching TRBD2. V was pared by 4 bases and J by 5 bases, with 13 bases of the junction left unmatched. This CDR3 has 16 residues. Germline CDR1 and CDR2: SEHNR and FQNEAQ (reference sequence). The CDR3 nucleotides read TGTGCCAGCAGCTCCTCGCTGAGCGGGAGAAGGAACGAGCAGTACTTC. The encoded protein is CASSSSLSGRRNEQYF.

The CDR3 protein is CASSLVGQNVKETQYF. CDR3 coding DNA: TGTGCCAGCAGCTTAGTTGGACAAAACGTCAAGGAGACCCAGTACTTC. The rearrangement joins TRBV11-1 to TRBJ2-5; the D gene is possibly TRBD1 (5 bases). Trimming removed 1 base from V and 5 bases from J, with 17 bases in between. Germline V gene lookup returns CDR1 SGHAT and CDR2 FQDESV (reference sequence). The CDR3 extends over 16 amino acids.

The chain joins TRBV20-1 to TRBJ2-2, with D perhaps given as TRBD1 or TRBD2 (5 bases each). The germline V gene has CDR1 DFQATT and CDR2 SNEGSKA (reference sequence). The CDR3 is made up of 14 amino acids. Between the trimmed V and J ends, which lost 0 bases and 6 bases, there was a span of 11 bases. The CDR3 DNA is TGCAGTGCTAGAGATGATCGAGGGGCCGGGGAGCTGTTTTTT. Encoded protein: CSARDDRGAGELFF.

The V gene is TRBV27, the J gene TRBJ2-7; weak D call: TRBD1 (5 bases). V was cut by 2 bases and J by 3 bases, with 17 bases left in between. This CDR3 comprises 16 residues. Germline V CDR1 and CDR2: MNHEY, SMNVEV (reference sequence). Written as DNA, the CDR3 is TGTGCCAGCAGTTTAGGGGCAGACCATAGGTTCTACGAGCAGTACTTC. It encodes CASSLGADHRFYEQYF.

The chain couples TRBV3-1 to TRBJ2-1, with 10 positions matching TRBD1. J gave up 0 bases and V 4 bases, and 6 bases lay outside the gene matches. CDR3 length equals 17 residues. Germline lookup yields CDR1 LGHDT and CDR2 YNNKEL (reference sequence). Here the CDR3 DNA reads TGTGCCAGCAGCCCCTGGACAGGGGGAGGCTCCTACAATGAGCAGTTCTTC. As protein: CASSPWTGGGSYNEQFF.